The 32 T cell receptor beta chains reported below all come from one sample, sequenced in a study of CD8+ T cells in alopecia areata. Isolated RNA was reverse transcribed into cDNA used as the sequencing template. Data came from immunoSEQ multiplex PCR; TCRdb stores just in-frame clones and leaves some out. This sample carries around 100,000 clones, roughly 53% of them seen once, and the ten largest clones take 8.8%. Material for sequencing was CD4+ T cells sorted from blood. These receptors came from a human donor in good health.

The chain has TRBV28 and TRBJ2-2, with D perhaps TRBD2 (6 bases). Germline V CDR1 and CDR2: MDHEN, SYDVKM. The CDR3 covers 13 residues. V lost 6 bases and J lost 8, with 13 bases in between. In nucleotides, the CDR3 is TGTGCCAGCAGGGTAATCGCGGGAGGGGAGCTGTTTTTT. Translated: CASRVIAGGELFF.

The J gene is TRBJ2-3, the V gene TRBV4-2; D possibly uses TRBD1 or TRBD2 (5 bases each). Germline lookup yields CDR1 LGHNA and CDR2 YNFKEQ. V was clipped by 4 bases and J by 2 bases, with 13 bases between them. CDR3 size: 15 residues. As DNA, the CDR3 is TGTGCCAGCAGCCCCGGCCCCGGGGCCACAGATACGCAGTATTTT. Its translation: CASSPGPGATDTQYF.

For the CDR3, the DNA is TGTGCCAGCAGCTTTGAAAGCTCCTATAATTCACCCCTCCACTTT. Translated: CASSFESSYNSPLHF. The rearrangement uses TRBV7-2 and TRBJ1-6; D call uncertain. CDR1 SGHTA and CDR2 FQGNSA come from the germline V gene. The length of the CDR3 is 15 residues. V was shortened by 3 bases and J by 0 bases, with 6 bases between the two germline ends.

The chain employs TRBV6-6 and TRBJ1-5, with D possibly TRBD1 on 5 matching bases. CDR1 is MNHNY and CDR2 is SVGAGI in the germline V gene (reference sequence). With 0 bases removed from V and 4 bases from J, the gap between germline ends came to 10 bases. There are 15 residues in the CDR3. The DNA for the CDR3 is TGTGCCAGCAGTTACTCAGGAAAGGGGAATCAGCCCCAGCATTTT. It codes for CASSYSGKGNQPQHF.

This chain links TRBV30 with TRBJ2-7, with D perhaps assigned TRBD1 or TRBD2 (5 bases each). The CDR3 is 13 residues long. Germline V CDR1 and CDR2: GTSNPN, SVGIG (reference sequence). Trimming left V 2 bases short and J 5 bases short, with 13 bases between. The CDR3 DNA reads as TGTGCCTGGAGTCAACCGGGACCGCACGAGCAGTACTTC. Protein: CAWSQPGPHEQYF. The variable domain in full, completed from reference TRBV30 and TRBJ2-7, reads SQTIHQWPATLVQPVGSPLSLECTVEGTSNPNLYWYRQAAGRGLQLLFYSVGIGQISSEVPQNLSASRPQDRQFILSSKKLLLSDSGFYLCAWSQPGPHEQYFGPGTRLTVT.

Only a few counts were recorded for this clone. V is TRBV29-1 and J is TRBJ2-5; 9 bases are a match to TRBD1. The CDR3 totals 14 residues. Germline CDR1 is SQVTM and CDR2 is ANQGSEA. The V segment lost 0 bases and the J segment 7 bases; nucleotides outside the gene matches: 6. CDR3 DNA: TGCAGCGTTGAAGATGGGACAGGGCCAGGGACCCAGTACTTC. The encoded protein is CSVEDGTGPGTQYF.

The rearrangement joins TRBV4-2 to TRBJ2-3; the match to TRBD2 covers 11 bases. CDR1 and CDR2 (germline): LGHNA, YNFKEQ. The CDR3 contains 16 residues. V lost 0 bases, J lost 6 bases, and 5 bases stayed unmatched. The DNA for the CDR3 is TGTGCCAGCAGCCAAGATGCTAGCGGGGGGTGGGATACGCAGTATTTT. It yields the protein CASSQDASGGWDTQYF.

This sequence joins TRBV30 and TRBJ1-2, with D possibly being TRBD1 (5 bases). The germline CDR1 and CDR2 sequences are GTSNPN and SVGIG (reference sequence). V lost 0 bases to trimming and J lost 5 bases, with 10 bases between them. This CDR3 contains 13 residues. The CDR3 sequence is CAWSVRGPYGYTF. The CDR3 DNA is TGTGCCTGGAGTGTCCGGGGACCTTATGGCTACACCTTC. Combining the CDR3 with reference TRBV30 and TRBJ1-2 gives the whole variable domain SQTIHQWPATLVQPVGSPLSLECTVEGTSNPNLYWYRQAAGRGLQLLFYSVGIGQISSEVPQNLSASRPQDRQFILSSKKLLLSDSGFYLCAWSVRGPYGYTFGSGTRLTVV.

The CDR3 here is CASTSPGETYGYTF. CDR3 nucleotide sequence: TGTGCCAGTACCTCTCCAGGGGAGACCTATGGCTACACCTTC. This sequence joins TRBV19 and TRBJ1-2; TRBD1 is a possible D gene (6 bases). Germline lookup yields CDR1 LNHDA and CDR2 SQIVND (reference sequence). V lost 7 bases, J lost 4 bases, and 16 bases lay in between. This CDR3 comprises 14 residues. The full variable domain, rest sourced from reference TRBV19 and TRBJ1-2, is DGGITQSPKYLFRKEGQNVTLSCEQNLNHDAMYWYRQDPGQGLRLIYYSQIVNDFQKGDIAEGYSVSREKKESFPLTVTSAQKNPTAFYLCASTSPGETYGYTFGSGTRLTVV.

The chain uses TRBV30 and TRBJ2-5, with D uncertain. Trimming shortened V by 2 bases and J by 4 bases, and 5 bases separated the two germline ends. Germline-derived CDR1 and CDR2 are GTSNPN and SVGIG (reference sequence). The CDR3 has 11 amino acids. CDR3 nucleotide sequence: TGTGCCTGGAGTTTGAGAGAGACCCAGTACTTC. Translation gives CAWSLRETQYF.

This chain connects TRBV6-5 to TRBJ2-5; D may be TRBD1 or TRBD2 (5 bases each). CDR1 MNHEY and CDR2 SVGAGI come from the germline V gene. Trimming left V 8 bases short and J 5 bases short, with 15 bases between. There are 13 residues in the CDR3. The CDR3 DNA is TGTGCCAGCCGGGGACGAGCGTCGGAGACCCAGTACTTC. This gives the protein CASRGRASETQYF.

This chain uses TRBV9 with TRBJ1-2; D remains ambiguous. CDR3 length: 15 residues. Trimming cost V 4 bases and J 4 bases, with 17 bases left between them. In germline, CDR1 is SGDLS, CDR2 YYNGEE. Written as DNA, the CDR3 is TGTGCCAGCAGCCCCGACCTCAACAGTCTCTATGGCTACACCTTC. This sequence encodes CASSPDLNSLYGYTF.

In DNA, the CDR3 is TGTGCCAGCAGCTTAGCACTCGTGGGGAACAATGAGCAGTTCTTC. Translated, it gives CASSLALVGNNEQFF. The chain combines TRBV11-2 with TRBJ2-1; the D is unclear. The CDR3 loop spans 15 amino acids. The V end was cut by 1 base, the J end by 5 bases, with 12 bases between. CDR1 is SGHAT and CDR2 is FQNNGV in the germline V gene.

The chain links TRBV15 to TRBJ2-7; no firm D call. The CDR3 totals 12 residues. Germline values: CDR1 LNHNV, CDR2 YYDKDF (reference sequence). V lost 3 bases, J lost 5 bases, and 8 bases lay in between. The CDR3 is CATSRINNEQYF. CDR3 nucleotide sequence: TGTGCCACCAGCAGGATCAACAACGAGCAGTACTTC. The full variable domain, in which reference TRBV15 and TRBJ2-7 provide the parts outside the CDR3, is DAMVIQNPRYQVTQFGKPVTLSCSQTLNHNVMYWYQQKSSQAPKLLFHYYDKDFNNEADTPDNFQSRRPNTSFCFLDIRSPGLGDTAMYLCATSRINNEQYFGPGTRLTVT.

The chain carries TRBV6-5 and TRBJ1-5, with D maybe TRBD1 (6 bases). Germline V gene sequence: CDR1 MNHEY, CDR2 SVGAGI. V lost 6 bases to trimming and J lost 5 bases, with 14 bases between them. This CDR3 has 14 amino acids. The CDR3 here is CASSLQGRDQPQHF. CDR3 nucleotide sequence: TGTGCCAGCAGCTTACAGGGAAGGGATCAGCCCCAGCATTTT.

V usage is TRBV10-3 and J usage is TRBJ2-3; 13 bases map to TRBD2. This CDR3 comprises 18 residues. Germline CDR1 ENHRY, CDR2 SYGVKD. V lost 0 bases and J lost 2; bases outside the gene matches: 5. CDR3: CAISESGTSGDYTDTQYF. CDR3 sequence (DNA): TGTGCCATCAGTGAGTCCGGGACTAGCGGGGACTACACAGATACGCAGTATTTT.

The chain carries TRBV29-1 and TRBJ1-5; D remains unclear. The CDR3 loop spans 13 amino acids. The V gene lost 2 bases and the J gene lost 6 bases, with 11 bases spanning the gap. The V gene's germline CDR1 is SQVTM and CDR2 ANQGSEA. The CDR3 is CSVEIQSGQPQHF. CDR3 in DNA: TGCAGCGTTGAAATCCAGAGCGGTCAGCCCCAGCATTTT.

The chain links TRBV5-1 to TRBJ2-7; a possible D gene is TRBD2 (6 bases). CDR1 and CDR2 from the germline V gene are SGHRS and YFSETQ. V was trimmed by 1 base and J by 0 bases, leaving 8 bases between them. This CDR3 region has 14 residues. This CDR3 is CASSLKGGSYEQYF. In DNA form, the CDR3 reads TGCGCCAGCAGCTTGAAGGGAGGCTCCTACGAGCAGTACTTC.

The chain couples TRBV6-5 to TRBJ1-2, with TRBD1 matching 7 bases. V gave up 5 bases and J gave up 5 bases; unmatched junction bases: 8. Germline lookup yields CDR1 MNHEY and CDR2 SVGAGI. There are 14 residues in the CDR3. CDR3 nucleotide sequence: TGTGCCAGCAGTCCCCCCGGGACAGTGTATGGCTACACCTTC. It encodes CASSPPGTVYGYTF.

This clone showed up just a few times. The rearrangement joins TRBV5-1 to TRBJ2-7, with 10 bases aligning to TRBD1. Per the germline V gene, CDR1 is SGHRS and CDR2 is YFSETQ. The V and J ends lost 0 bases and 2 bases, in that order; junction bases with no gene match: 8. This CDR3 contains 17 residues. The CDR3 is CASSLAARTGGPYEQYF. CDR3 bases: TGCGCCAGCAGCTTGGCTGCCCGGACAGGGGGACCCTACGAGCAGTACTTC.

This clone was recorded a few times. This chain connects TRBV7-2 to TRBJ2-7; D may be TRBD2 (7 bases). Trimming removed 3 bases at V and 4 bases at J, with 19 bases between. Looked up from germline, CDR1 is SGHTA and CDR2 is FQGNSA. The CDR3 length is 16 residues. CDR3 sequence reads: CASSLVAGAPGYEQYF. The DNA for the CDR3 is TGTGCCAGCAGCTTGGTGGCGGGGGCCCCGGGATACGAGCAGTACTTC.

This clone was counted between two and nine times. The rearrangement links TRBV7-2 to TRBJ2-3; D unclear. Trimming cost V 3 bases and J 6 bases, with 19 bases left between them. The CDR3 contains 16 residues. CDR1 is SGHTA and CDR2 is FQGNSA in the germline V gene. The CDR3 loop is CASSFRTPPASDTQYF. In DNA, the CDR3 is TGTGCCAGCAGCTTCCGGACCCCCCCAGCTTCGGATACGCAGTATTTT.

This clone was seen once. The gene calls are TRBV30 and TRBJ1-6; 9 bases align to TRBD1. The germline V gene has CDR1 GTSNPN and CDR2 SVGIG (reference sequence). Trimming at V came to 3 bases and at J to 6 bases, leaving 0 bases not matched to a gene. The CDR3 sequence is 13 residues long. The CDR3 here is CAWRTGGNSPLHF. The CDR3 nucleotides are TGTGCCTGGAGGACAGGGGGTAATTCACCCCTCCACTTT.

The CDR3 spells CASGPESSYEQYF. CDR3 bases: TGTGCTAGTGGTCCAGAGTCCTCCTACGAGCAGTACTTC. The genes are TRBV12-5 and TRBJ2-7; no clear D. CDR3 size: 13 residues. CDR1 is LGHNT and CDR2 is FRNRAP in the germline V gene. Trimming took off 5 bases at V and 0 bases at J, with 8 bases between the two ends. The variable domain in full, completed from reference TRBV12-5 and TRBJ2-7, reads DARVTQTPRHKVTEMGQEVTMRCQPILGHNTVFWYRQTMMQGLELLAYFRNRAPLDDSGMPKDRFSAEMPDATLATLKIQPSEPRDSAVYFCASGPESSYEQYFGPGTRLTVT.

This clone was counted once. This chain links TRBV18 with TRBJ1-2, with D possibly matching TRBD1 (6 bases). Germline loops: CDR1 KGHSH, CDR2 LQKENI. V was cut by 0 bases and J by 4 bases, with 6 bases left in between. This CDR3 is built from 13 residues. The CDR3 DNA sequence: TGTGCCAGCTCACCACCACAGGGCTATGGCTACACCTTC. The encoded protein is CASSPPQGYGYTF.

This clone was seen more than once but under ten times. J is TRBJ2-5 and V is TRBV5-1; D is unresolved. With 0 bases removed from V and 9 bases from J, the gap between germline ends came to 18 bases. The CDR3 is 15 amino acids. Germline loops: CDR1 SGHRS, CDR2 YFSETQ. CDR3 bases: TGCGCCAGCAGCTTGGTGGGTTCAGGCCCCTTGGCCCAGTACTTC. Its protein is CASSLVGSGPLAQYF.

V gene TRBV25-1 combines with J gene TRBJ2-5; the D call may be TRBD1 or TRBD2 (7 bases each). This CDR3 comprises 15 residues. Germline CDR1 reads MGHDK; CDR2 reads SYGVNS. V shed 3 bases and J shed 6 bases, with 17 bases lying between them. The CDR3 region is CASSDQTGRAKTQYF. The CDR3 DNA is TGTGCCAGCAGTGACCAGACAGGGAGGGCGAAGACCCAGTACTTC.

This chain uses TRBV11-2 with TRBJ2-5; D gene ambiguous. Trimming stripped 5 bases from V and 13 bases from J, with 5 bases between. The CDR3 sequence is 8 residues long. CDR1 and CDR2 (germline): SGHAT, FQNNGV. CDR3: CASSTWYF. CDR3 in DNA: TGTGCCAGCAGCACTTGGTACTTC.

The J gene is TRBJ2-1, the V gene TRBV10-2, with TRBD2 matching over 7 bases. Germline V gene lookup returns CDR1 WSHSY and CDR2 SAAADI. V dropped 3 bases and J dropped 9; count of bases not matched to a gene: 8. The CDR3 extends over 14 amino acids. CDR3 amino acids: CASSENGGTAEQFF. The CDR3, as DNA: TGCGCCAGCAGTGAAAACGGGGGGACCGCTGAGCAGTTCTTC.

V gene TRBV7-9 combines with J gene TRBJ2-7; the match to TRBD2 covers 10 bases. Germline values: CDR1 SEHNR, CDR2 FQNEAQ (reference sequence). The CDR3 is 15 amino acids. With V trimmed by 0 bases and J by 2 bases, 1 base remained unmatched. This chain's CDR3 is CASSLALAGAYEQYF. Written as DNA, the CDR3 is TGTGCCAGCAGCTTAGCGCTAGCGGGGGCCTACGAGCAGTACTTC.

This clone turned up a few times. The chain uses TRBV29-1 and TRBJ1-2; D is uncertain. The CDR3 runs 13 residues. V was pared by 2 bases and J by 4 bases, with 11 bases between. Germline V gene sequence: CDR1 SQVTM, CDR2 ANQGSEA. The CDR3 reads CSVERVNGYGYTF. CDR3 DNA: TGCAGCGTTGAAAGAGTCAATGGCTATGGCTACACCTTC.

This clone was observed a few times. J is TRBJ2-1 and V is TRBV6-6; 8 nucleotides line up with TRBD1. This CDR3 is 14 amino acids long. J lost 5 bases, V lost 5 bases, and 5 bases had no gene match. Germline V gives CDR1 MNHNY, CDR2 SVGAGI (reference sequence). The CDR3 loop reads CASSTGQVHNEQFF. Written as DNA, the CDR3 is TGTGCCAGCAGTACGGGACAGGTCCACAATGAGCAGTTCTTC.